This T cell receptor beta chain emerged from a study of graft-versus-host responses after intestinal transplantation. This CDR3 has 15 amino acids. Looked up from germline, CDR1 is SGHDT and CDR2 is YYEEEE. V trimming: 2 bases; J trimming: 5 bases; junction bases outside the gene matches: 3. As concerns this clone: Antigen: not known.

This table comes from immunoSEQ multiplex PCR, and its TCRdb copy is limited to in-frame clones, with some not included. Among more than 95,000 clones listed, approximately 90% were seen once. This rearrangement joins TRBV5-6 to TRBJ2-1; 11 bases are a match to TRBD2. The TCR comes from a human donor who received an intestinal transplant. Sample: unstimulated CD4+ T cells sorted from spleen or lymph node cells, taken before intestinal transplant. Here the CDR3 reads CASSFLTSGDNEQFF. In nucleotides, the CDR3 is TGTGCCAGCAGCTTTCTGACTAGCGGGGACAATGAGCAGTTCTTC.